This T cell receptor (beta chain) was profiled in a study of identical twins. Comments on this clonotype: The antigen is not known.

MiXCR was run by TCRdb on the 5' RACE reads, yielding one entry per CDR3 protein. This sample yields roughly 770,000 distinct CDR3 sequences, of which 18% are seen a single time; approximately 14% belongs to the top ten. Notes on the study in general: Potential partial confounding of zero-insertion analyses by invariant MAIT and iNKT cells was noted.

The V end was cut by 0 bases, the J end by 5 bases, with 15 bases between. Germline V gene data show CDR1 as SGHRS and CDR2 as YFSETQ. The CDR3 contains 15 residues. The data were also submitted as part of a second study, on T cells expressing NK-cell markers. As that study records: Of CD8+ T cells, about 1.0-7.5% belonged to dominant NKG2C+ clonotypes in roughly 6 donors.

This TCR derives from a woman aged 18-29 years in good health. The chain couples TRBV5-1 to TRBJ2-7, with D perhaps TRBD1 (6 bases). The sequenced sample consisted of PBMCs. CDR3 DNA: TGCGCCAGCAGCTTGGCGGCAGGGGTTCATCACGAGCAGTACTTC. It encodes CASSLAAGVHHEQYF.